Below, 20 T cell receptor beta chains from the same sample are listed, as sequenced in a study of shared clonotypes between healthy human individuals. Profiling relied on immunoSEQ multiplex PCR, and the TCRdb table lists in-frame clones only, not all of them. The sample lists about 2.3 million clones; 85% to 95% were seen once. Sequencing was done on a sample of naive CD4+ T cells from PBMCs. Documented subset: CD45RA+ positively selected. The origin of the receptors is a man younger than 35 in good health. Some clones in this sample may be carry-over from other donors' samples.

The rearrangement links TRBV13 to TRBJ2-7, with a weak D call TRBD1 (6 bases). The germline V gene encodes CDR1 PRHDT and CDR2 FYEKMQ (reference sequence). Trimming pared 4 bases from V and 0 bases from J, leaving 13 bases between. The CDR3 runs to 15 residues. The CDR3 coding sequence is TGTGCCAGCAGCTCCCGGGACATTTTCTCCTACGAGCAGTACTTC. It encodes CASSSRDIFSYEQYF.

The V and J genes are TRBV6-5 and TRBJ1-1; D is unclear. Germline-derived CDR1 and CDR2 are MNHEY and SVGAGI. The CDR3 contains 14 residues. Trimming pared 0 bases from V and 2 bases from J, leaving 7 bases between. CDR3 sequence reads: CASSYSTINTEAFF. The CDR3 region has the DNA TGTGCCAGCAGTTACTCGACAATCAACACTGAAGCTTTCTTT.

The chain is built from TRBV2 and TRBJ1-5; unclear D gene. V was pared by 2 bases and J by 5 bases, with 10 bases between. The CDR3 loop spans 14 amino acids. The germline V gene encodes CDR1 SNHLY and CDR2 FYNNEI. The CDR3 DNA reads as TGTGCCAGCAGTGAACGGGCAGAACATCAGCCCCAGCATTTT. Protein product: CASSERAEHQPQHF.

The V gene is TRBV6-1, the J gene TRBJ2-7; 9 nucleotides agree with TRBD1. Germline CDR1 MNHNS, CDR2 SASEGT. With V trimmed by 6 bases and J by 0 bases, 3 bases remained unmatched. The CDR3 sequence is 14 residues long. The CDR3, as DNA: TGTGCCAGCAGCTGGGACAGGGCCTCCTACGAGCAGTACTTC. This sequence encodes CASSWDRASYEQYF.

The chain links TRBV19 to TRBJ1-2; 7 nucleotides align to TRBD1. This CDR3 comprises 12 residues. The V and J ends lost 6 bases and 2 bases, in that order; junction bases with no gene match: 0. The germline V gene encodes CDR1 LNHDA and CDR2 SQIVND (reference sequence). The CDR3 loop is CASRGQNYGYTF. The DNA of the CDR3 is TGTGCCAGTAGGGGACAGAACTATGGCTACACCTTC.

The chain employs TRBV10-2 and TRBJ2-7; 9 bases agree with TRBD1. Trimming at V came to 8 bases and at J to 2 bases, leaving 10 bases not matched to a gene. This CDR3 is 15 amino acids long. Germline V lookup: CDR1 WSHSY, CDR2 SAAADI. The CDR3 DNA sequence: TGCGCCAGCGGAGGAACCGGGACAGGGACCTACGAGCAGTACTTC. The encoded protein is CASGGTGTGTYEQYF.

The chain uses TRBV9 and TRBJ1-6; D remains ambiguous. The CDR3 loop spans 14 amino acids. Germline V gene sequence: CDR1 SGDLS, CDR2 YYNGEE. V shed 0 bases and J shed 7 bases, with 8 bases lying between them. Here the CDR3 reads CASSVAYGNSPLHF. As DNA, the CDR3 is TGTGCCAGCAGCGTAGCATACGGAAATTCACCCCTCCACTTT.

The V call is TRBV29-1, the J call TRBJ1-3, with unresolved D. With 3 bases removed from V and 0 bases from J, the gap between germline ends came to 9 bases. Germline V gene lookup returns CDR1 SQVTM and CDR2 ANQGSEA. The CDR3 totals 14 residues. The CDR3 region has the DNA TGCAGCGTTGAGGACGGAAGCTCTGGAAACACCATATATTTT. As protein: CSVEDGSSGNTIYF.

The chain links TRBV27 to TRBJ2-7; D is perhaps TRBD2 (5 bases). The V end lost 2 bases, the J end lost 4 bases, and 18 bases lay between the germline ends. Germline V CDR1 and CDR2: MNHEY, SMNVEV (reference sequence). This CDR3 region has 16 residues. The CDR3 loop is CASSLMSVPRTYEQYF. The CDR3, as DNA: TGTGCCAGCAGTTTAATGTCCGTTCCGCGGACTTACGAGCAGTACTTC.

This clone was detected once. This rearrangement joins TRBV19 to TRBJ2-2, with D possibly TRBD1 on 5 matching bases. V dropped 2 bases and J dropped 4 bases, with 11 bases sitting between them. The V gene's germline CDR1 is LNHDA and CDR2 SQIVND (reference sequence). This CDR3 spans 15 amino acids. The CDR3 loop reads CASSIMSQGTGELFF. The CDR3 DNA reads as TGTGCCAGTAGTATAATGAGTCAGGGCACCGGGGAGCTGTTTTTT.

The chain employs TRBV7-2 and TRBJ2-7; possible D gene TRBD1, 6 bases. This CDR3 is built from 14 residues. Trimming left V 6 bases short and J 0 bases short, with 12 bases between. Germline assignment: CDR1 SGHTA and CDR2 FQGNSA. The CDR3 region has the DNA TGTGCCAGCAGGGTCCGGGACACCTCCTACGAGCAGTACTTC. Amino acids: CASRVRDTSYEQYF.

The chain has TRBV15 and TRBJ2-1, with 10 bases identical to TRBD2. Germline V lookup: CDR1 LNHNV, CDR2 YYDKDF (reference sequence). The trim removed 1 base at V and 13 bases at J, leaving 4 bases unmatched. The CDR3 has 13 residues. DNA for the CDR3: TGTGCCACCAGCAGAGGAGCGGGAGGGGATCAGTTCTTC. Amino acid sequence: CATSRGAGGDQFF.

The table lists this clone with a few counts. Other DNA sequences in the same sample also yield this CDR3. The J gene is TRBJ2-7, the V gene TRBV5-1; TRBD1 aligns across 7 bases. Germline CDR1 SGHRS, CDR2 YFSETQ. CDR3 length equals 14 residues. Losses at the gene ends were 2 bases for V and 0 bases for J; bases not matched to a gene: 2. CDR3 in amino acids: CASSFGTASYEQYF. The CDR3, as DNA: TGCGCCAGCAGCTTTGGGACAGCCTCCTACGAGCAGTACTTC.

The CDR3 here is CASSPRTSGRASETQYF. The CDR3 DNA reads TGTGCCAGCAGCCCCCGGACTAGCGGGAGGGCCTCAGAGACCCAGTACTTC. The chain recombines TRBV14 with TRBJ2-5, with 15 bases identical to TRBD2. Germline assignment: CDR1 SGHDN and CDR2 FVKESK. The V segment lost 4 bases and the J segment 4 bases; nucleotides outside the gene matches: 7. The CDR3 length is 17 residues.

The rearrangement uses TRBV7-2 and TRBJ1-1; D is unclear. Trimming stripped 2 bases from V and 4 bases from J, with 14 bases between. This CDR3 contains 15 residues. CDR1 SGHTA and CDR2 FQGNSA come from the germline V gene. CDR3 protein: CASSLWAGEGTEAFF. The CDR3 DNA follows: TGTGCCAGCAGCTTATGGGCCGGGGAGGGCACTGAAGCTTTCTTT. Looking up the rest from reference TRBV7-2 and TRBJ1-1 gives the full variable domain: GAGVSQSPSNKVTEKGKDVELRCDPISGHTALYWYRQSLGQGLEFLIYFQGNSAPDKSGLPSDRFSAERTGGSVSTLTIQRTQQEDSAVYLCASSLWAGEGTEAFFGQGTRLTVV.

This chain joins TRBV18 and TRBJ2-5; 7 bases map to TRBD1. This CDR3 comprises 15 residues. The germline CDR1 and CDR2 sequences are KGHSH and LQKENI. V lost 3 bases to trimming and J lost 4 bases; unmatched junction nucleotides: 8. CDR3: CASSPGQTQGETQYF. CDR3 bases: TGTGCCAGCTCACCGGGACAGACCCAAGGAGAGACCCAGTACTTC.

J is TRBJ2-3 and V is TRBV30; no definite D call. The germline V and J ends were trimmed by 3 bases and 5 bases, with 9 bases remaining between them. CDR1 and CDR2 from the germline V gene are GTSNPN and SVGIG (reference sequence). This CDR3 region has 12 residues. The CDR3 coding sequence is TGTGCCTGGAGCGCGAAACAAGATACGCAGTATTTT. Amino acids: CAWSAKQDTQYF.

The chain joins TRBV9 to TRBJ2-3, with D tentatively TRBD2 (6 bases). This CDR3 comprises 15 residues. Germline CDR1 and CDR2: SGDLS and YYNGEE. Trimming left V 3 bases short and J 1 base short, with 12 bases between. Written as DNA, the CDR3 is TGTGCCAGCAGCGAAACTAGCCTAGGCACAGATACGCAGTATTTT. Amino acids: CASSETSLGTDTQYF.

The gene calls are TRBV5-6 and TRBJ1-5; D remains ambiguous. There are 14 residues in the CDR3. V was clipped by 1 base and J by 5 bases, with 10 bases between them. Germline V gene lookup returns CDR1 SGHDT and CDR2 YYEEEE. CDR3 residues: CASSLFTRDQPQHF. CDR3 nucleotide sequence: TGTGCCAGCAGCTTGTTCACTAGAGATCAGCCCCAGCATTTT.

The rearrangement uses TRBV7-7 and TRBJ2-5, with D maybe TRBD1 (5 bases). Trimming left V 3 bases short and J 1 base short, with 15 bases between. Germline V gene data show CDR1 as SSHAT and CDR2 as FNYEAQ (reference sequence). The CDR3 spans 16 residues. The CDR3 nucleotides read TGTGCCAGCAGCTTGCTGGACACAGCTCGCCAAGAGACCCAGTACTTC. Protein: CASSLLDTARQETQYF.